A selection of T cell receptor beta chains follows, all from one sample in a study of T cell repertoires in cytomegalovirus infection. Antigens for these TCRs are unknown. TCRdb re-called the reads through MiXCR, storing one row per CDR3 protein. The sample shows approximately 730,000 distinct CDR3 sequences, 30% to 35% of them seen only once. The specimen was cultured PBMCs, collected from culture after CMV antigen stimulation. The receptors originated from a human donor in good health (CMV status not recorded). Some clones in this sample may be carry-over from other donors' samples. Both conserved end residues are part of each CDR3. Fields, in order: clone size, D gene, V gene, J gene, CDR3 protein, CDR3 DNA. D genes are given only for firm matches. Clone size appears in some rows only: once, few, many, or a class for an expanded clone.

many	NA	TRBV7-2	TRBJ2-3	CASSYDPTDTQYF	TGTGCCAGCAGCTACGACCCAACAGATACGCAGTATTTT
few	TRBD2	TRBV11-2	TRBJ2-1	CASSPSGAFYNEQFF	TGTGCCAGCAGCCCCAGCGGGGCATTCTACAATGAGCAGTTCTTC
NA	NA	TRBV2	TRBJ2-1	CASSDTRGSAYNEQFF	TGTGCCAGCAGTGACACCCGGGGGTCCGCCTACAATGAGCAGTTCTTC
NA	NA	TRBV6-2/TRBV6-3	TRBJ1-1	CASIKDRVLPEAFF	TGTGCCAGCATTAAGGACAGAGTTCTCCCTGAAGCTTTCTTT
few	NA	TRBV6-1	TRBJ1-2	CASKGGSYGYTF	TGTGCCTCCAAAGGGGGGTCTTATGGCTACACCTTC
few	TRBD2	TRBV19	TRBJ2-5	CASSLQLATETQYF	TGTGCCAGTAGCCTGCAACTAGCGACGGAGACCCAGTACTTC
NA	TRBD2	TRBV11-2	TRBJ2-7	CASSPPTSGRGYEQYF	TGTGCCAGCAGCCCTCCCACGAGCGGGAGAGGCTACGAGCAGTACTTC
NA	TRBD2	TRBV2	TRBJ2-3	CASSEGDYTDTQYF	TGTGCCAGCAGTGAAGGGGACTACACAGATACGCAGTATTTT
few	TRBD1	TRBV7-8	TRBJ2-7	CASSFTLRDRGNEQYF	TGTGCCAGCAGCTTTACCTTAAGGGACAGGGGTAACGAGCAGTACTTC
once	NA	TRBV5-5	TRBJ2-1	CASSWASSYNEQFF	TGTGCCAGCAGCTGGGCTAGCTCCTACAATGAGCAGTTCTTC
few	NA	TRBV25-1	TRBJ2-3	CAVPRTATDTQYF	TGTGCCGTGCCCCGCACCGCCACAGATACGCAGTATTTT
NA	NA	TRBV2	TRBJ1-3	CASSGRVWGNTIYF	TGTGCCAGCAGTGGGAGGGTATGGGGAAACACCATATATTTT
NA	TRBD2	TRBV30	TRBJ2-2	CAWSAGLADDTGELFF	TGTGCCTGGAGTGCCGGGCTAGCGGACGACACCGGGGAGCTGTTTTTT
NA	TRBD2	TRBV7-9	TRBJ2-1	CASSSDLAGVIREQFF	TGTGCCAGCAGCTCCGACCTAGCGGGCGTCATCCGTGAGCAGTTCTTC
few	TRBD1	TRBV10-3	TRBJ1-6	CAIGDRVGGSYNSPLHF	TGTGCCATCGGGGACAGGGTAGGGGGCTCCTATAATTCACCCCTCCACTTT
once	NA	TRBV10-3	TRBJ1-2	CAISESIWPGETNYGYTF	TGTGCCATCAGTGAGTCGATCTGGCCGGGAGAAACTAACTATGGCTACACCTTC
many	TRBD1	TRBV7-9	TRBJ1-2	CASSLTGTAEPNYGYTF	TGTGCCAGCAGCCTGACCGGGACAGCCGAACCTAACTATGGCTACACCTTC
few	TRBD2	TRBV4-2	TRBJ2-3	CASSQSSGGTDTQYF	TGTGCCAGCAGCCAATCTAGCGGGGGGACAGATACGCAGTATTTT
few	NA	TRBV7-8	TRBJ2-1	CASSSLVGDNEQFF	TGTGCCAGCAGCTCCCTGGTGGGAGACAATGAGCAGTTCTTC
NA	TRBD1	TRBV7-8	TRBJ1-6	CASSTGANSPLHF	TGTGCCAGCTCCACAGGGGCTAATTCACCCCTCCACTTT
many	NA	TRBV7-8	TRBJ2-3	CASSLLERTDTQYF	TGTGCCAGCAGCTTATTAGAGCGCACAGATACGCAGTATTTT
NA	NA	TRBV6-1	TRBJ1-6	CASSDMEGRSYDSPLHF	TGTGCCAGCAGTGATATGGAGGGGAGGTCCTATGATTCACCCCTCCACTTT
many	TRBD2	TRBV7-8	TRBJ2-3	CASSQRSGGSTDTQYF	TGTGCCAGCAGCCAGAGGAGCGGGGGGAGCACAGATACGCAGTATTTT
NA	TRBD1	TRBV5-3	TRBJ2-7	CASSEQGADYEQYF	TGTGCCAGCAGCGAACAGGGGGCGGACTACGAGCAGTACTTC
few	TRBD2	TRBV12-3/TRBV12-4	TRBJ2-3	CASSFGLAYTDTQYF	TGTGCCAGCAGTTTCGGACTAGCCTACACAGATACGCAGTATTTT
NA	TRBD1	TRBV2	TRBJ1-3	CASKTGGLGNTIYF	TGTGCCAGCAAAACAGGGGGTCTTGGAAACACCATATATTTT
NA	NA	TRBV11-2	TRBJ1-5	CASSTGARSNQPQHF	TGTGCCAGCAGCACGGGGGCGCGTAGCAATCAGCCCCAGCATTTT
NA	TRBD1	TRBV10-3	TRBJ2-5	CAISALGDRGRETQYF	TGTGCCATCAGTGCGCTGGGGGACAGGGGGCGCGAGACCCAGTACTTC
few	NA	TRBV6-1	TRBJ1-1	CASSQHGPSMNTEAFF	TGTGCCAGCAGCCAACATGGGCCCTCTATGAACACTGAAGCTTTCTTT
NA	TRBD1	TRBV4-2	TRBJ2-2	CASTNRGPTGELFF	TGTGCCAGCACTAACAGGGGTCCTACCGGGGAGCTGTTTTTT
once	TRBD1	TRBV19	TRBJ2-2	CASLRDRATGELFF	TGTGCCAGCCTCCGGGACAGGGCTACCGGGGAGCTGTTTTTT
few	NA	TRBV19	TRBJ1-1	CASRATGLTEAFF	TGTGCCAGTAGGGCGACTGGCCTAACTGAAGCTTTCTTT
NA	TRBD2	TRBV12-3/TRBV12-4	TRBJ2-3	CASKLRGGGTDTQYF	TGTGCCAGCAAACTCCGGGGGGGCGGGACAGATACGCAGTATTTT
many	TRBD2	TRBV7-2	TRBJ2-7	CASSLRTSGGYEQYF	TGTGCCAGCAGCTTAAGGACTAGCGGTGGGTACGAGCAGTACTTC
few	NA	TRBV7-9	TRBJ1-1	CASSTYTYEAFF	TGTGCCAGCAGCACCTACACCTATGAAGCTTTCTTT
NA	TRBD2	TRBV28	TRBJ2-1	CASSRLSGGKQYNEQFF	TGTGCCAGCAGCCGTCTTAGCGGGGGGAAACAATACAATGAGCAGTTCTTC
NA	TRBD1	TRBV4-1	TRBJ1-1	CASSQAIQGANYAEAFF	TGCGCCAGCAGCCAAGCCATTCAGGGGGCGAATTACGCTGAAGCTTTCTTT
few	NA	TRBV7-8	TRBJ1-5	CASSWTGRNAQHF	TGTGCCAGCAGCTGGACCGGGCGAAATGCCCAGCATTTT
NA	NA	TRBV7-4	TRBJ1-1	CASSLIGDERMNTGAFF	TGTGCCAGCAGCTTAATCGGCGACGAGCGTATGAACACTGGAGCTTTCTTT
few	NA	TRBV7-6	TRBJ1-6	CASSRTEILGSPLHF	TGTGCCAGCAGCAGGACAGAAATTCTGGGTTCACCCCTCCACTTT
many	NA	TRBV7-9	TRBJ1-5	CASSDGGQPQHF	TGTGCCAGCAGCGACGGCGGACAGCCCCAGCATTTT
NA	TRBD1	TRBV5-4	TRBJ2-4	CASSSWTGGAYNIQYF	TGTGCCAGCAGCTCGTGGACAGGGGGCGCGTATAACATTCAGTACTTC
few	NA	TRBV20-1	TRBJ2-1	CSASALGGTNNLANYNEQFF	TGCAGTGCTAGCGCTCTGGGGGGGACAAACAACTTAGCGAACTACAATGAGCAGTTCTTC
once	TRBD2	TRBV7-6	TRBJ2-7	CASSLTSGGNEQYF	TGTGCCAGCAGCCTGACTAGCGGGGGAAACGAGCAGTACTTC
few	NA	TRBV5-4	TRBJ2-6	CASSRAGWPSGANVLTF	TGTGCCAGCAGCCGCGCTGGGTGGCCGTCTGGGGCCAACGTCCTGACTTTC
few	TRBD2	TRBV7-2	TRBJ2-3	CASSQTSGGWADTQYF	TGTGCCAGCAGCCAGACTAGCGGGGGGTGGGCAGATACGCAGTATTTT
few	NA	TRBV10-3	TRBJ1-2	CAIGDIDQAWGYTF	TGTGCCATCGGGGACATAGACCAAGCCTGGGGCTACACCTTC
NA	NA	TRBV4-3	TRBJ1-1	CASSQDTRGAEAFF	TGCGCCAGCAGCCAAGATACCAGGGGCGCGGAAGCTTTCTTT
many	NA	TRBV7-2	TRBJ1-1	CASSFRRGTEAFF	TGTGCCAGCAGCTTTAGAAGGGGCACTGAAGCTTTCTTT
few	TRBD2	TRBV18	TRBJ2-5	CASSPGISAGVRETQYF	TGTGCCAGCTCACCGGGGATCTCGGCGGGAGTGCGAGAGACCCAGTACTTC
NA	NA	TRBV7-8	TRBJ1-3	CASRRSLSGNTIYF	TGTGCCAGCCGCCGCTCTCTCTCTGGAAACACCATATATTTT
NA	NA	TRBV6-6	TRBJ1-4	CASSHPGLINEKLFF	TGTGCCAGCAGTCATCCAGGACTGATTAATGAAAAACTGTTTTTT
NA	NA	TRBV11-1	TRBJ2-1	CASSRPSLREEQFF	TGTGCCAGCAGTCGTCCCTCGCTCCGGGAGGAGCAGTTCTTC
NA	TRBD2	TRBV7-8	TRBJ2-3	CASSLAPATSGGEYF	TGTGCCAGCAGCTTAGCGCCGGCGACTAGCGGGGGGGAGTATTTT
NA	TRBD1	TRBV7-2	TRBJ2-1	CASRKTGGPNNEQFF	TGTGCCAGCAGGAAGACAGGGGGCCCAAACAATGAGCAGTTCTTC
NA	NA	TRBV28	TRBJ2-3	CASSLRRNPRADTQYF	TGTGCCAGCAGTTTAAGAAGGAATCCGAGGGCAGATACGCAGTATTTT